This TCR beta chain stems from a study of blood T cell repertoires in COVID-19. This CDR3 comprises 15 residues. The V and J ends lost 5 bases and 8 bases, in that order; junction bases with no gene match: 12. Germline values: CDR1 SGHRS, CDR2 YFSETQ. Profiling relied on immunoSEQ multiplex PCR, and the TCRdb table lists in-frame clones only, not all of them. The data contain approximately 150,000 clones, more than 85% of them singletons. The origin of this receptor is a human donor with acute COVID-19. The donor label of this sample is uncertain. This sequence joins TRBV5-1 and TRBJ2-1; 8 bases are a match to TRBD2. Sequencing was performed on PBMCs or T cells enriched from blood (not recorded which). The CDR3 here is CASSGGTRGSYEQFF. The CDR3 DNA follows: TGCGCCAGCAGTGGCGGGACTAGAGGTAGCTATGAGCAGTTCTTC.